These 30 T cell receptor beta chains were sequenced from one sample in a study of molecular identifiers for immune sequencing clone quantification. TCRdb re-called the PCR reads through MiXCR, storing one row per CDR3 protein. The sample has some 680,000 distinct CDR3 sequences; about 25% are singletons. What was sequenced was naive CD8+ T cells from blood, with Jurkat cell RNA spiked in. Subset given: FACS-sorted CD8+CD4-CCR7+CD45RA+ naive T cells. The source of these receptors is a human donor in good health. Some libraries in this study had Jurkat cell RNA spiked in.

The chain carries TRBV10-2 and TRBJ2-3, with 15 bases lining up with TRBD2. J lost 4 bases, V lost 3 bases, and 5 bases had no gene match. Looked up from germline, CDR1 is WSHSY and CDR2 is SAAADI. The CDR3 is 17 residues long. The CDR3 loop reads CASSDGTSGGFADTQYF. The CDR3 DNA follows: TGCGCCAGCAGTGACGGGACTAGCGGGGGGTTTGCAGATACGCAGTATTTT.

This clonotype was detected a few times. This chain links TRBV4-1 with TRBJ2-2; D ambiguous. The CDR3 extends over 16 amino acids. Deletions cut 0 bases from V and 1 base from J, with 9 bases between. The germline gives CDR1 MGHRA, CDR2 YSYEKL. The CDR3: CASSQEGGRNTGELFF. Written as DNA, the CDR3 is TGCGCCAGCAGCCAAGAAGGCGGAAGGAACACCGGGGAGCTGTTTTTT.

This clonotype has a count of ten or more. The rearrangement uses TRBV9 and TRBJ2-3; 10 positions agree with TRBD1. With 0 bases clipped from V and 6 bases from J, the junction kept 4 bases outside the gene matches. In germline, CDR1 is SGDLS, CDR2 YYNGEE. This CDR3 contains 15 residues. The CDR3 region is CASSVGQGARDTQYF. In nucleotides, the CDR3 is TGTGCCAGCAGCGTAGGACAGGGGGCTCGGGATACGCAGTATTTT.

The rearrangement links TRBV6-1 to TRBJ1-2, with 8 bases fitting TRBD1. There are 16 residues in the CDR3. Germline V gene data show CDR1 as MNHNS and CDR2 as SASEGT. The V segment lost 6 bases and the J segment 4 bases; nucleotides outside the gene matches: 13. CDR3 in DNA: TGTGCCAGCAGACAGGCAAGAACAGGGGGTCTCTATGGCTACACCTTC. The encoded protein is CASRQARTGGLYGYTF.

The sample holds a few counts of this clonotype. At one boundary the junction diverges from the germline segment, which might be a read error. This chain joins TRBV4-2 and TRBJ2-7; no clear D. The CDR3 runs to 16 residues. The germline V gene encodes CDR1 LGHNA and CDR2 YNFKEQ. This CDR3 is CASSQDPGSSSYERYF. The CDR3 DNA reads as TGTGCCAGCAGCCAAGATCCAGGTTCGAGCTCCTACGAGCGGTACTTC.

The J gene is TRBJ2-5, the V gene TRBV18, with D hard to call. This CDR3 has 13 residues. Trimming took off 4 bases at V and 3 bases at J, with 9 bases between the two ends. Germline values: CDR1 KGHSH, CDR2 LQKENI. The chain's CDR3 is CASSHIKEETQYF. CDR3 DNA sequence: TGTGCCAGCTCACATATTAAGGAAGAGACCCAGTACTTC. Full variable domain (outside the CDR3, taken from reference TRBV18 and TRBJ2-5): NAGVMQNPRHLVRRRGQEARLRCSPMKGHSHVYWYRQLPEEGLKFMVYLQKENIIDESGMPKERFSAEFPKEGPSILRIQQVVRGDSAAYFCASSHIKEETQYFGPGTRLLVL.

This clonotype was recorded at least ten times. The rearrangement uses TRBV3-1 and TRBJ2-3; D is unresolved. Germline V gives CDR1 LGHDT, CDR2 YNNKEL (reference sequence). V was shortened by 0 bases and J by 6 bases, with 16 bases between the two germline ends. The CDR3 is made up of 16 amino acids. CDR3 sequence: CASSQEVGSPQDTQYF. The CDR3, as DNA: TGTGCCAGCAGCCAAGAGGTAGGATCCCCTCAGGATACGCAGTATTTT.

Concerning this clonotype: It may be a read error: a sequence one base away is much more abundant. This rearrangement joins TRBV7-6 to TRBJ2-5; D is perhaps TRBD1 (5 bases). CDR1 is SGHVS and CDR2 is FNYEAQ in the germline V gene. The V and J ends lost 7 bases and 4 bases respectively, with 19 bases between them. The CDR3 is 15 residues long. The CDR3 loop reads CASTYQQVAGETQYF. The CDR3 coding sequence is TGTGCCAGCACCTACCAACAGGTGGCTGGAGAGACCCAGTACTTC.

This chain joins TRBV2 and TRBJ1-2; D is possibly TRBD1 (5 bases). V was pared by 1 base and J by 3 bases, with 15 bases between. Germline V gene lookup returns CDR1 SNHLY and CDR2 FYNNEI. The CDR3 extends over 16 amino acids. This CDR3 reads CASSEVEGQNHYGYTF. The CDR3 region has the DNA TGTGCCAGCAGTGAAGTGGAGGGGCAGAACCACTATGGCTACACCTTC.

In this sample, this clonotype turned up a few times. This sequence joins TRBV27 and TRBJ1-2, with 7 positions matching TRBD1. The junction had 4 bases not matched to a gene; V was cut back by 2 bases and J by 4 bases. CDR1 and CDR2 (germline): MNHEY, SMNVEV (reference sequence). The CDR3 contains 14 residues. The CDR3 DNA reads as TGTGCCAGCAGTTTAAGAGGGGGCAGCTATGGCTACACCTTC. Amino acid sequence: CASSLRGGSYGYTF.

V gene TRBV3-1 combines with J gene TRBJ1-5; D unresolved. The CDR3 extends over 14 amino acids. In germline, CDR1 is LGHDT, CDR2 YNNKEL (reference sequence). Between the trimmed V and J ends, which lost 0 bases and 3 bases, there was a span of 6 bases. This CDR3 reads CASSQDDTNQPQHF. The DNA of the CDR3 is TGTGCCAGCAGCCAAGATGATACCAATCAGCCCCAGCATTTT.

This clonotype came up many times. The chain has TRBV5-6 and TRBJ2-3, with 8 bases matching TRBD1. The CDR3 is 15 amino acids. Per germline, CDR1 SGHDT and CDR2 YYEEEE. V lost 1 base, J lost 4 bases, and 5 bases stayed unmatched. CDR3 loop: CASSLRAGGSDTQYF. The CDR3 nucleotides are TGTGCCAGCAGCTTGCGGGCAGGGGGCTCAGATACGCAGTATTTT. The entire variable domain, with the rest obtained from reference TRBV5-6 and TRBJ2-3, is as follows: DAGVTQSPTHLIKTRGQQVTLRCSPKSGHDTVSWYQQALGQGPQFIFQYYEEEERQRGNFPDRFSGHQFPNYSSELNVNALLLGDSALYLCASSLRAGGSDTQYFGPGTRLTVL.

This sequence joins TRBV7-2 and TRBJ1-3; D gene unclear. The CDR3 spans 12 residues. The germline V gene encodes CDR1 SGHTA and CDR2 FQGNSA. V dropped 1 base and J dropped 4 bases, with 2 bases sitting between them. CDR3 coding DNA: TGTGCCAGCAGCTTAGAGGGAAACACCATATATTTT. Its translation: CASSLEGNTIYF.

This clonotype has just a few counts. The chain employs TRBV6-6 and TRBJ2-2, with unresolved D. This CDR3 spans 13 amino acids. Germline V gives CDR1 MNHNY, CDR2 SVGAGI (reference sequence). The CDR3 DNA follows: TGTGCACACGGGTCGTGGAACACCGGGGAGCTGTTTTTT. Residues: CAHGSWNTGELFF.

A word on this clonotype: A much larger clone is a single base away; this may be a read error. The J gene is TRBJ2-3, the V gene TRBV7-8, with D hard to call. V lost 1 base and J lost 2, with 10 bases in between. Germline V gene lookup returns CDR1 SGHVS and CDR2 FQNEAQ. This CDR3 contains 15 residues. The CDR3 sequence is CASSLVSRTTDTQYF. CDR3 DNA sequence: TGTGCCAGCAGCTTAGTCTCGCGCACCACAGATACGCAGTATTTT.

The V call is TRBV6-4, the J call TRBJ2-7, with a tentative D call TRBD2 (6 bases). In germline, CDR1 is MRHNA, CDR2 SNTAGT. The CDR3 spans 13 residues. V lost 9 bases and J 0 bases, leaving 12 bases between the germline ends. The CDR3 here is CARGLTDSYEQYF. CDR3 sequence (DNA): TGTGCCAGGGGACTCACAGACTCCTACGAGCAGTACTTC.

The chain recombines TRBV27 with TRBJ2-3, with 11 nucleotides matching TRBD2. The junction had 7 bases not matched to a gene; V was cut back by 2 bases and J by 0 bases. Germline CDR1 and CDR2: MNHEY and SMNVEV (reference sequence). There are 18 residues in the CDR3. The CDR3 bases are TGTGCCAGCAGTTTAAGGGGACTAGCGGTTTCGAGCACAGATACGCAGTATTTT. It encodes CASSLRGLAVSSTDTQYF.

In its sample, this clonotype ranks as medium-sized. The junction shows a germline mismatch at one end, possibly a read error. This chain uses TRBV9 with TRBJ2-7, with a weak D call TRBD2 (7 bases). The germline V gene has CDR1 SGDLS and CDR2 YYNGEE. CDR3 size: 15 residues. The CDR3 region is CASSGPSGGSSEQYF. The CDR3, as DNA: TGTGCCAGCAGCGGCCCCTCGGGGGGCTCCTCCGAGCAGTACTTC.

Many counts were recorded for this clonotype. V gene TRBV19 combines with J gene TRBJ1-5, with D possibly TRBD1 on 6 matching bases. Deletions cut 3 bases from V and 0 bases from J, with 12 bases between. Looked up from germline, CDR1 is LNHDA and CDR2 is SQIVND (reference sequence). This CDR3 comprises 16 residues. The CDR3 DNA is TGTGCCAGTAGTATTTTCGGGGGCCGTAGCAATCAGCCCCAGCATTTT. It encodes CASSIFGGRSNQPQHF.

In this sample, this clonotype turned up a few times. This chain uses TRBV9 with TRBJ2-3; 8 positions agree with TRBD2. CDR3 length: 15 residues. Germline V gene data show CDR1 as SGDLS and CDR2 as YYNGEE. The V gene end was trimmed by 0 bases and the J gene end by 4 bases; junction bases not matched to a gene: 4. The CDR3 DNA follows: TGTGCCAGCAGCGTAGTCGGGAGGGCCTCAGATACGCAGTATTTT. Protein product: CASSVVGRASDTQYF. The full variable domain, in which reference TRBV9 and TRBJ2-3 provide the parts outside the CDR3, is DSGVTQTPKHLITATGQRVTLRCSPRSGDLSVYWYQQSLDQGLQFLIQYYNGEERAKGNILERFSAQQFPDLHSELNLSSLELGDSALYFCASSVVGRASDTQYFGPGTRLTVL.

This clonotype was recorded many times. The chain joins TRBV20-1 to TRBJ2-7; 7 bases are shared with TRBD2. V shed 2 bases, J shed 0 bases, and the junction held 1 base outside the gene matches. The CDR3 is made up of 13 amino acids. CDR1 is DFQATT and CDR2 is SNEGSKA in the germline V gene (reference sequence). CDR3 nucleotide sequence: TGCAGTGCTAGAAGGACTAGCTCCTACGAGCAGTACTTC. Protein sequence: CSARRTSSYEQYF.

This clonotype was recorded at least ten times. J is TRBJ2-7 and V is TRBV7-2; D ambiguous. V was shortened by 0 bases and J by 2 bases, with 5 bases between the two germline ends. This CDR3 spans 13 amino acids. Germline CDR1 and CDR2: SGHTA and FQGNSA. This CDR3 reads CASSLAVTYEQYF. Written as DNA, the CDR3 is TGTGCCAGCAGCTTAGCTGTGACCTACGAGCAGTACTTC.

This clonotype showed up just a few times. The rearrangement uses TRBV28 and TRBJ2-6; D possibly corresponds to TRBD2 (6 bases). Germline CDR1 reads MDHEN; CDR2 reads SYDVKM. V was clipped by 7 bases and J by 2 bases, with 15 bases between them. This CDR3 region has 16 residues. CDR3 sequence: CASKWSGEAGANVLTF. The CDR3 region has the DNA TGTGCCAGCAAGTGGTCGGGGGAAGCTGGGGCCAACGTCCTGACTTTC.

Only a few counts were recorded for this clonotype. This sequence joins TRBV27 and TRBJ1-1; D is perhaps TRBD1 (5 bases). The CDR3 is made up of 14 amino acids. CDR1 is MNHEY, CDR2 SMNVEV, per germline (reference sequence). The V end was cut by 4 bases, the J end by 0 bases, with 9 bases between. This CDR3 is CASSSGHMNTEAFF. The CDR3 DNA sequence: TGTGCCAGCAGTTCTGGACACATGAACACTGAAGCTTTCTTT.

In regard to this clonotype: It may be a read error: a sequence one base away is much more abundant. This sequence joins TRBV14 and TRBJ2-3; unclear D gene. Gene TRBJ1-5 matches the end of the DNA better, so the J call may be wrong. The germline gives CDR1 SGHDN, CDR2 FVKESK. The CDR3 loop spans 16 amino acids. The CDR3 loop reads CASSHTDGPSTDTQHF. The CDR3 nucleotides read TGTGCCAGCAGCCACACGGACGGCCCTAGCACAGATACGCAGCATTTT.

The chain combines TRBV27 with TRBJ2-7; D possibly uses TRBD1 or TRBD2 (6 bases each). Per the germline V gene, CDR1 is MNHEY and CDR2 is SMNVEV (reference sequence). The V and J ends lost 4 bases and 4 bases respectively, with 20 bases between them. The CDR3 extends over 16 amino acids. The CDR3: CASSSLALSGAYEQYF. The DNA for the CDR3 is TGTGCCAGCAGTTCATTGGCCTTATCGGGGGCTTACGAGCAGTACTTC.

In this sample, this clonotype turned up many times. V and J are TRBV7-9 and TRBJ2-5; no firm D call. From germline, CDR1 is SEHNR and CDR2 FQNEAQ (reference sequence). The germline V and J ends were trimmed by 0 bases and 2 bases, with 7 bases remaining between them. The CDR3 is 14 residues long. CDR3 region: CASSLAFQQETQYF. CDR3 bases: TGTGCCAGCAGCTTAGCTTTCCAGCAAGAGACCCAGTACTTC.

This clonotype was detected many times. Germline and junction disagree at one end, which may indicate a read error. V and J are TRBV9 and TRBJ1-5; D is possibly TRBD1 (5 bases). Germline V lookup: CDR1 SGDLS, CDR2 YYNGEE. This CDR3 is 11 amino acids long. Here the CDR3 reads CPRAHNQPQHF. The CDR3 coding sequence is TGTCCCAGGGCCCATAATCAGCCCCAGCATTTT.

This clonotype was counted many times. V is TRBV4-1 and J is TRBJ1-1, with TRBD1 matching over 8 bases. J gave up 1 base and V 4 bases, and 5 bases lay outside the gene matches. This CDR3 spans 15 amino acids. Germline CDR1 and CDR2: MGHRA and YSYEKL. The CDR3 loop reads CASSPGQGQNTEAFF. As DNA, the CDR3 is TGCGCCAGCAGCCCTGGACAGGGACAGAACACTGAAGCTTTCTTT.

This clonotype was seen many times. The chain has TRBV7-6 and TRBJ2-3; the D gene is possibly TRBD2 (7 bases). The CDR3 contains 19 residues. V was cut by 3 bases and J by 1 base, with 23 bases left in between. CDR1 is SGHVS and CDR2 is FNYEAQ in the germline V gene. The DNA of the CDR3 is TGTGCCAGCAGCTTGGGCCCTCGTTTGGGGGGGCGCCGCACAGATACGCAGTATTTT. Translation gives CASSLGPRLGGRRTDTQYF.